The sequence of this TCR beta chain was determined in a study of cytotoxic CD8 clonotypes in ibrutinib-treated CLL. The table came from immunoSEQ multiplex PCR; TCRdb's copy has only in-frame clones and leaves some out. The sample shows about 74,000 clones, approximately 80% of them seen only once. General study results and limits: Starting clonality was above that of age-matched healthy donors and tracked circulating CD8+ T-cell counts.

This clone was recorded once. Its specificity is not known. CDR3 size: 14 residues. The V gene lost 0 bases and the J gene lost 3 bases, with 9 bases spanning the gap. The germline V gene has CDR1 MNHEY and CDR2 SMNVEV (reference sequence). The material sequenced was PBMCs, taken at disease progression, from a patient treated with ibrutinib. This clonotype originated in a human donor with chronic lymphocytic leukemia. The chain uses TRBV27 and TRBJ2-7, with no clear D. The DNA of the CDR3 is TGTGCCAGCAGTTTATCGTACAGTAACTACGAGCAGTACTTC. Amino acids: CASSLSYSNYEQYF.